These 17 T cell receptor beta chains originate from one sample sequenced in a study of cytomegalovirus exposure and HLA in healthy donors. The repertoire was sequenced with immunoSEQ multiplex PCR; TCRdb's copy has only in-frame clones and lacks some. The table shows about 360,000 clones, with roughly 89% occurring only once. Sequencing was carried out using PBMCs. These receptors all stem from a woman between 18 and 29 years old in good health and CMV-seronegative.

The CDR3: CASRRGEANTEAFF. The CDR3 DNA reads TGTGCCAGCCGGCGGGGGGAGGCGAACACTGAAGCTTTCTTT. The chain links TRBV2 to TRBJ1-1, with D possibly matching TRBD1 (5 bases). The ends were cut back, 8 bases at V and 1 base at J, with 14 bases in the middle. This CDR3 has 14 residues. Looked up from germline, CDR1 is SNHLY and CDR2 is FYNNEI.

V gene TRBV5-5 combines with J gene TRBJ1-2; D gene unclear. Trimming removed 0 bases from V and 4 bases from J, with 13 bases in between. The CDR3 contains 15 residues. The V gene's germline CDR1 is SGHKS and CDR2 YYEKEE (reference sequence). The CDR3 DNA sequence: TGTGCCAGCAGCTTGGGATTCGAGGGCGTCTATGGCTACACCTTC. This encodes CASSLGFEGVYGYTF.

V is TRBV28 and J is TRBJ2-3; TRBD2 aligns across 7 bases. Trimming cost V 4 bases and J 2 bases; bases outside gene matches: 6. CDR1 MDHEN and CDR2 SYDVKM come from the germline V gene. The CDR3 runs 15 residues. The chain's CDR3 is CASSSLADYTDTQYF. DNA of the CDR3: TGTGCCAGCAGTTCTCTAGCGGACTACACAGATACGCAGTATTTT.

This clone was detected only a few times. The rearrangement links TRBV10-1 to TRBJ2-7; 8 bases line up with TRBD2. In germline, CDR1 is WNHNN, CDR2 SYGVQD (reference sequence). V lost 5 bases to trimming and J lost 4 bases; unmatched junction nucleotides: 1. The CDR3 sequence is 12 residues long. This chain's CDR3 is CASSSGGYEQYF. CDR3 DNA: TGCGCCAGCAGTAGCGGGGGTTACGAGCAGTACTTC.

The chain combines TRBV29-1 with TRBJ2-1, with TRBD1 as a possible D gene (5 bases). Germline lookup yields CDR1 SQVTM and CDR2 ANQGSEA. The CDR3 consists of 14 residues. The V end lost 1 base, the J end lost 4 bases, and 11 bases lay between the germline ends. The CDR3 reads CSVEGKGPYNEQFF. The CDR3, as DNA: TGCAGCGTTGAAGGGAAGGGGCCATACAATGAGCAGTTCTTC.

The J gene is TRBJ1-1, the V gene TRBV27; 10 bases are a match to TRBD1. Germline assignment: CDR1 MNHEY and CDR2 SMNVEV (reference sequence). V dropped 5 bases and J dropped 5; count of bases not matched to a gene: 2. The CDR3 is made up of 13 amino acids. DNA for the CDR3: TGTGCCAGCAGTGAGGGACAGGGGACTGAAGCTTTCTTT. It specifies CASSEGQGTEAFF.

The chain links TRBV6-5 to TRBJ2-5; TRBD2 aligns across 9 bases. Trimming cost V 3 bases and J 5 bases; bases outside gene matches: 7. The CDR3 covers 15 residues. Germline loops: CDR1 MNHEY, CDR2 SVGAGI. DNA of the CDR3: TGTGCCAGCAGTTATAGTGCGGGGGGGCGGGAGACCCAGTACTTC. It encodes CASSYSAGGRETQYF.

The genes are TRBV7-2 and TRBJ1-3; D uncertain. The CDR3 length is 15 residues. CDR1 and CDR2 from the germline V gene are SGHTA and FQGNSA. Trimming removed 4 bases from V and 4 bases from J, with 14 bases in between. The CDR3 protein is CASSSEHWRGNTIYF. The CDR3 DNA sequence: TGTGCCAGCAGCTCCGAACACTGGCGGGGAAACACCATATATTTT.

This clone was detected only a few times. This specimen includes other DNA sequences encoding the same CDR3. The chain is built from TRBV7-9 and TRBJ2-7, with a tentative D call TRBD2 (5 bases). The CDR3 contains 12 residues. The germline CDR1 and CDR2 sequences are SEHNR and FQNEAQ (reference sequence). V lost 5 bases and J 2 bases, leaving 7 bases between the germline ends. The CDR3 region has the DNA TGTGCCAGCAGCCTGGGAGCCTACGAGCAGTACTTC. It codes for CASSLGAYEQYF.

The rearrangement joins TRBV7-3 to TRBJ2-3; 8 bases line up with TRBD1. V lost 5 bases, J lost 3 bases, and 10 bases stayed unmatched. The CDR3 has 16 residues. CDR1 and CDR2 from the germline V gene are SGHTA and FQGTGA. The CDR3 reads CASSPKSQGATDTQYF. For the CDR3, the DNA is TGTGCCAGCAGCCCAAAGTCCCAGGGGGCAACAGATACGCAGTATTTT.

The rearrangement links TRBV5-1 to TRBJ2-5; 7 bases map to TRBD2. CDR3 length: 15 amino acids. CDR1 is SGHRS, CDR2 YFSETQ, per germline. V shed 2 bases, J shed 2 bases, and the junction held 6 bases outside the gene matches. This CDR3 is CASSFLADLQETQYF. DNA of the CDR3: TGCGCCAGCAGCTTCCTAGCGGATTTACAAGAGACCCAGTACTTC.

The chain employs TRBV4-1 and TRBJ2-7, with 9 bases matching TRBD1. The V segment lost 0 bases and the J segment 8 bases; nucleotides outside the gene matches: 8. This CDR3 contains 15 residues. CDR1 is MGHRA and CDR2 is YSYEKL in the germline V gene. The CDR3 reads CASSQEWTGDRKQYF. Written as DNA, the CDR3 is TGCGCCAGCAGCCAAGAGTGGACAGGGGACAGAAAGCAGTACTTC.

The V and J genes are TRBV5-1 and TRBJ1-2; D is possibly TRBD1 (5 bases). The CDR3 runs 13 residues. The V gene lost 1 base and the J gene lost 5 bases, with 9 bases spanning the gap. Germline loops: CDR1 SGHRS, CDR2 YFSETQ. CDR3: CASSLHRSYGYTF. Here the CDR3 DNA reads TGCGCCAGCAGCTTGCACAGGAGTTATGGCTACACCTTC.

This clone was picked up a small number of times. The chain uses TRBV29-1 and TRBJ1-1; D is ambiguous. Trimming shortened V by 3 bases and J by 4 bases, and 12 bases separated the two germline ends. There are 13 residues in the CDR3. Per the germline V gene, CDR1 is SQVTM and CDR2 is ANQGSEA. The CDR3 nucleotides read TGCAGCGTTGATGATGGAGTTGGCACTGAAGCTTTCTTT. Translation: CSVDDGVGTEAFF. Variable domain in full (rest from reference TRBV29-1 and TRBJ1-1): SAVISQKPSRDICQRGTSLTIQCQVDSQVTMMFWYRQQPGQSLTLIATANQGSEATYESGFVIDKFPISRPNLTFSTLTVSNMSPEDSSIYLCSVDDGVGTEAFFGQGTRLTVV.

V and J are TRBV2 and TRBJ1-5; no clear D. CDR1 is SNHLY and CDR2 is FYNNEI in the germline V gene. V was cut by 3 bases and J by 5 bases, with 8 bases left in between. The CDR3 loop spans 13 amino acids. Written as DNA, the CDR3 is TGTGCCAGCAGTGATGTCTCCTATCAGCCCCAGCATTTT. Encoded protein: CASSDVSYQPQHF.

For this clone: The identical CDR3 is also encoded by other nucleotide sequences in the sample. The chain employs TRBV27 and TRBJ1-1, with TRBD1 matching 8 bases. Germline CDR1 is MNHEY and CDR2 is SMNVEV (reference sequence). The V gene end was trimmed by 0 bases and the J gene end by 2 bases; junction bases not matched to a gene: 2. The CDR3 contains 15 residues. The CDR3 sequence: CASSLSRGPNTEAFF. The CDR3 DNA reads TGTGCCAGCAGTTTATCCAGGGGGCCCAACACTGAAGCTTTCTTT.

The chain couples TRBV9 to TRBJ2-3, with 10 bases lining up with TRBD2. V lost 0 bases to trimming and J lost 2 bases; unmatched junction nucleotides: 3. CDR1 is SGDLS and CDR2 is YYNGEE in the germline V gene. The CDR3 contains 16 residues. The DNA for the CDR3 is TGTGCCAGCAGCGTAGAACTAGCGGGAATCACAGATACGCAGTATTTT. It yields the protein CASSVELAGITDTQYF.